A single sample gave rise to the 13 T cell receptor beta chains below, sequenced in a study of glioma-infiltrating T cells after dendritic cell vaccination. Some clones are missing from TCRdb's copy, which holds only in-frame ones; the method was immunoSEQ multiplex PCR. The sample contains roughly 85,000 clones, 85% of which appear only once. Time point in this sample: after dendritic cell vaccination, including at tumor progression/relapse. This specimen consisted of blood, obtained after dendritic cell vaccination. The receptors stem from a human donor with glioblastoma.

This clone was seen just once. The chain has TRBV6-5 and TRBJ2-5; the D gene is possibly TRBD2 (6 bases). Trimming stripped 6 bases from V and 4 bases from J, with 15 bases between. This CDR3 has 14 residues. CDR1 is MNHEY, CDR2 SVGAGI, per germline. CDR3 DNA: TGTGCCAGCAGAAGGGGAGTGGGAGGAGAGACCCAGTACTTC. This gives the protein CASRRGVGGETQYF.

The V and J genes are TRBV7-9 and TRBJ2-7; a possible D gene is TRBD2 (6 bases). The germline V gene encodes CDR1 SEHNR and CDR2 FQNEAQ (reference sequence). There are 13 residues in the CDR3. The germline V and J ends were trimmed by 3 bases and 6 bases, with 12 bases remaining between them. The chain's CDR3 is CASSLWEDGEQYF. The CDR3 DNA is TGTGCCAGCAGCTTGTGGGAGGACGGCGAGCAGTACTTC.

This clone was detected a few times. The CDR3: CASSPGLVGVNEQFF. CDR3 bases: TGTGCCAGCTCCCCGGGACTAGTGGGGGTCAATGAGCAGTTCTTC. The chain links TRBV28 to TRBJ2-1, with 8 nucleotides matching TRBD2. Looked up from germline, CDR1 is MDHEN and CDR2 is SYDVKM. The V gene end was trimmed by 8 bases and the J gene end by 6 bases; junction bases not matched to a gene: 12. The CDR3 contains 15 residues.

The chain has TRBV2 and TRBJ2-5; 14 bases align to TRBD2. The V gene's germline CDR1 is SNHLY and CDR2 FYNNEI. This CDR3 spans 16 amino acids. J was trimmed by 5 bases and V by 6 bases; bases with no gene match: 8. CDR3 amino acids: CASSQGLAGEVETQYF. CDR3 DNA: TGTGCCAGCAGCCAGGGACTAGCGGGAGAGGTGGAGACCCAGTACTTC.

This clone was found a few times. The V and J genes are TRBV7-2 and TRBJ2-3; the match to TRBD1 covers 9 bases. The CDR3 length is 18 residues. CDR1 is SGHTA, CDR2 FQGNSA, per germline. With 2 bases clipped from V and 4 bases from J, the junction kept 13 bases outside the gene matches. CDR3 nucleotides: TGTGCCAGCAGCTTAAAACCGACCACAGGGGGCCCTCCAGATACGCAGTATTTT. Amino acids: CASSLKPTTGGPPDTQYF. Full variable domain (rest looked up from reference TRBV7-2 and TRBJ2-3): GAGVSQSPSNKVTEKGKDVELRCDPISGHTALYWYRQSLGQGLEFLIYFQGNSAPDKSGLPSDRFSAERTGGSVSTLTIQRTQQEDSAVYLCASSLKPTTGGPPDTQYFGPGTRLTVL.

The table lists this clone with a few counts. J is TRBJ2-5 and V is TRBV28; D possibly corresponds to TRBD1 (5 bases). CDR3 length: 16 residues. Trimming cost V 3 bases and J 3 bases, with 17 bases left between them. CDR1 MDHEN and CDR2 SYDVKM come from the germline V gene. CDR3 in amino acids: CASSFSPTDRKETQYF. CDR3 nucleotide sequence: TGTGCCAGCAGTTTCTCCCCGACAGATAGAAAAGAGACCCAGTACTTC.

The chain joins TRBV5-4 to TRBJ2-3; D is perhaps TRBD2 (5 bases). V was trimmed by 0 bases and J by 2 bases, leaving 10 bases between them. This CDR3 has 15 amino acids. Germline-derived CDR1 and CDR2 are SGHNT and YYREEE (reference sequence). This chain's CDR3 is CASSLAGKLTDTQYF. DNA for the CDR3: TGTGCCAGCAGCTTGGCGGGGAAACTCACAGATACGCAGTATTTT.

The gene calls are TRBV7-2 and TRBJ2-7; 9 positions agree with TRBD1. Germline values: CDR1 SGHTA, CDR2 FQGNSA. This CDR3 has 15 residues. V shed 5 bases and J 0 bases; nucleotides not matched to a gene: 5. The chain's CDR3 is CASSGGTGSSYEQYF. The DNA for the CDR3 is TGTGCCAGCAGCGGGGGGACAGGGTCCTCCTACGAGCAGTACTTC.

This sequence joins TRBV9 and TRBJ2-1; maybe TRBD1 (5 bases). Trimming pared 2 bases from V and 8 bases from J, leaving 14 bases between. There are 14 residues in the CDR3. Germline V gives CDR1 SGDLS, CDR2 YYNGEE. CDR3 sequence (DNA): TGTGCCAGCAGCGTGGACATACGGATTTATGAGCAGTTCTTC. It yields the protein CASSVDIRIYEQFF.

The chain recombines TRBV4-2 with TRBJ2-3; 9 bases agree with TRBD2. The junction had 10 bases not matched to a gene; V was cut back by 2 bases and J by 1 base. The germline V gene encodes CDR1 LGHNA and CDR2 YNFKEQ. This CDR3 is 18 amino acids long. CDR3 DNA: TGTGCCAGCAGCCAAACTGTTGTCGGCGGGGGGGGCACAGATACGCAGTATTTT. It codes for CASSQTVVGGGGTDTQYF.

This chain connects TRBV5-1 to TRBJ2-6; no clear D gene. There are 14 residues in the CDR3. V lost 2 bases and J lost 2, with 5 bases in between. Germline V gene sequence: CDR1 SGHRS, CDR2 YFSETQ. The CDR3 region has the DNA TGCGCCAGCAGCTTAACAGCTGGGGCCAACGTCCTGACTTTC. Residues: CASSLTAGANVLTF.

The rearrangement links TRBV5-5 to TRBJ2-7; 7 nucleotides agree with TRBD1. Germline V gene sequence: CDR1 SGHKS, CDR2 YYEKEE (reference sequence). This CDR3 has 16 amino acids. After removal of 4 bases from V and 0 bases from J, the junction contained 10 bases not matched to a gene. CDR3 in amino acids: CASSPRTDRFSYEQYF. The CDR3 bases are TGTGCCAGCAGCCCCCGAACGGACAGGTTCTCCTACGAGCAGTACTTC.

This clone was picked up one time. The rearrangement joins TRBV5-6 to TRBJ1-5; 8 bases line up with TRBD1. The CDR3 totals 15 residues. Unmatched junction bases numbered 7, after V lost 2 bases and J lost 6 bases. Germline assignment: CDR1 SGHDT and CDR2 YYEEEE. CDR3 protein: CASSLFRGRGQPQHF. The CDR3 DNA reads TGTGCCAGCAGCTTATTCAGGGGGCGCGGTCAGCCCCAGCATTTT.